This TCR beta chain was retrieved from a study of cytomegalovirus exposure and HLA in healthy donors. On this clone: No antigen is known for it.

The V and J ends lost 9 bases and 4 bases respectively, with 16 bases between them. The CDR3 sequence is 14 residues long. The germline CDR1 and CDR2 sequences are LNHDA and SQIVND (reference sequence). Study outcomes and limitations: Relative to the roughly 700-donor mean, N-insertions were reportedly fewer in an Asian-associated ancestry cluster in a later analysis. Later on, an analysis tied approximately 17,000 TCR beta sequences to HLA alleles at 0.05 false discovery rate. Earlier analysis found most TCR beta V segments productive about 90% or about 30% of the time.

The PCR used 60 Vbeta and 13 Jbeta primers. Repertoires were generated with immunoSEQ multiplex PCR, while TCRdb's copy carries only in-frame clones and drops some. The sample carries 65,000 to 95,000 clones, around 79% recorded once. This chain uses TRBV19 with TRBJ1-5, with D hard to call. The sequence was collected from a human donor in good health. The sample comprised PBMCs. The CDR3 reads CASFCRVPNQPQHF. The CDR3 DNA is TGTGCCAGCTTCTGCCGGGTCCCAAATCAGCCCCAGCATTTT. The entire variable domain, with the rest obtained from reference TRBV19 and TRBJ1-5, is as follows: DGGITQSPKYLFRKEGQNVTLSCEQNLNHDAMYWYRQDPGQGLRLIYYSQIVNDFQKGDIAEGYSVSREKKESFPLTVTSAQKNPTAFYLCASFCRVPNQPQHFGDGTRLSIL.